The clone carrying this T cell receptor (beta chain) was counted a few times. What it binds is unknown. This record comes from a study of T cell responses to AZD1222 COVID-19 vaccine. Looking at the study overall: Investigators merged groups given second doses at roughly 4 or roughly 12 weeks. Study outcomes and limitations: Once two AZD1222 doses were given, Spike-specific TCR breadth and depth went up.

CDR1 SNHLY and CDR2 FYNNEI come from the germline V gene. The CDR3 is 13 residues long. V lost 5 bases and J lost 4, with 9 bases in between. Profiled with immunoSEQ multiplex PCR; TCRdb holds only in-frame clones, not every one. The sample has 64,000 or so clones, 65% to 85% seen once; the top ten hold roughly 7.3%. The specimen was peripheral blood, collected on day 0 of AZD1222 vaccination. The V call is TRBV2, the J call TRBJ2-4; TRBD1 might be the D (6 bases). This TCR came from an adult in good health. CDR3 in amino acids: CASSRDTKNIQYF. As DNA, the CDR3 is TGTGCCAGCAGTAGGGACACTAAAAACATTCAGTACTTC.